The rows below give T cell receptor beta chains drawn from one sample of a study of read filtering for tumor transcriptome and immune sequencing. TCRdb fed the reads into MiXCR, producing one record per CDR3 protein. The data contain about 50,000 distinct CDR3 sequences, less than 20% of them singletons. Specimen: a population of CD138-negative cells sorted from bone marrow. These receptors came from a donor aged 40 or older with multiple myeloma. Both conserved end residues are part of each CDR3.

j_gene | v_gene | CDR3aa
TRBJ2-7 | TRBV9 | CASSVAGQASYEQYF
TRBJ2-1 | TRBV19 | CASSNHGSYNEQFF
TRBJ2-7 | TRBV3-1 | CASSPLDRVGNERYF
TRBJ2-1 | TRBV28 | CASRGAYEQFF
TRBJ1-1 | TRBV2 | CASSRHDRGAFF
TRBJ2-1 | TRBV11-3 | CASTDNSGSSGVDEQFF
TRBJ1-1 | TRBV9 | CASSHAGNTEAFF
TRBJ2-1 | TRBV19 | CARSIKGQGHNEQFF
TRBJ2-3 | TRBV7-9 | CASSLAGAVTDTQYF
TRBJ2-1 | TRBV6-5 | CASRLGGLGYNEQFF
TRBJ2-7 | TRBV3-1 | CASSPSAGGPREQYF
TRBJ1-4 | TRBV5-5 | CASSLVGQGGEKLFF
TRBJ2-3 | TRBV20-1 | CSVRAESTDTQYF
TRBJ1-1 | TRBV2 | CASTKTGVNTEAFF
TRBJ1-1 | TRBV4-1 | CASSLQDGVTAEAFF
TRBJ2-2 | TRBV6-5 | CASTPRDRVPSGELFF
TRBJ1-5 | TRBV19 | CASSIDSLDYQPQHF
TRBJ2-7 | TRBV4-1 | CASSQDRTYSYEQYF
TRBJ2-1 | TRBV3-1 | CASSPEGNEQFF
TRBJ1-1 | TRBV28 | CASSVGQGFTEAFF
TRBJ2-2 | TRBV4-3 | CASSQGRRLSGELFF
TRBJ2-7 | TRBV29-1 | CSVLQASHRDRYSYEQYF
TRBJ2-5 | TRBV20-1 | CSARNWETQYF
TRBJ1-3 | TRBV6-5 | CASSYSRGHTIYF
TRBJ2-5 | TRBV5-1 | CASRSGPSAGTQYF
TRBJ2-3 | TRBV7-2 | CASSLLDAQYF
TRBJ2-3 | TRBV10-3 | CAISERAGADTQYF
TRBJ2-1 | TRBV29-1 | CSVGRLALGNEQFF
TRBJ2-2 | TRBV28 | CASNIDTGNTGELFF
TRBJ1-1 | TRBV27 | CASRARRGAKAFF
TRBJ1-5 | TRBV7-9 | CASSLGSWPQHF
TRBJ2-3 | TRBV20-1 | CRARDRSTDTQYF
TRBJ2-1 | TRBV3-1 | CASSLGQVWSNEQFF
TRBJ1-2 | TRBV29-1 | CSVGPGTANYGYTF
TRBJ1-1 | TRBV28 | CASTREEAEAFF
TRBJ2-1 | TRBV7-2 | CASSLEWTSSEQFF
TRBJ2-2 | TRBV4-3 | CASSHIPRTTGELFF
TRBJ2-3 | TRBV29-1 | CSARGLAGSTDTQYF
TRBJ1-2 | TRBV2 | CASSFRAQGYGYTF
TRBJ2-7 | TRBV27 | CASSLEVAGIYEQYF